This entry describes one T cell receptor (beta chain). The sample holds a few counts of this clonotype. Its antigen remains undetermined. No per-base quality is available; no much larger clone lies one base away. Preparation of the library involved RT-PCR. Sequencing used an Illumina HiSeq 2500. The raw public data were reprocessed by TCRdb itself: fastp quality trimming at Q25, MiXCR clonotype calling, in-frame beta chains only. CDR3 protein sequences are deduplicated, and each keeps its most common genes and DNA. This sample gives around 570,000 distinct CDR3 sequences in total; 7.5% to 8.5% of them show up just once. The ten top clones hold roughly 13% of the sample. The germline V gene gives CDR1 as MNHEY and CDR2 as SVGEGT. Between the V and J ends, shortened by 5 bases and 3 bases respectively, the junction contains 10 bases. From the cysteine through the phenylalanine, the CDR3 covers 13 amino acids. The retained sequence is limited to the CDR3, 39 bases, with the frame set at the first base.

This record comes from a study of response to subunit inactivated influenza vaccine (dated by TCRdb to the late 2010s). For context, the study as a whole: Deep quantitative profiling of the T cell receptor repertoire was used in the study to follow responses to a trivalent subunit inactivated influenza vaccine. The study at large found these results: The authors suggested that each seasonal influenza vaccination may recruit only a limited number of new T cells.

The source was PBMCs from blood, collected approximately 25 months after vaccination. The receptor was derived from a man between 50 and 70 years old who received an inactivated influenza vaccine. Donor details come from another sample of the same person, matched by shared clones. Rearrangement joined TRBV6-2 or TRBV6-3 to TRBJ2-5, with the D gene call left open. The sequenced DNA is TGTGCCAGCAGTCGCTACTTTAAAGAGACCCAGTACTTC. It translates to CASSRYFKETQYF.